This TCR beta chain was recovered during a study of T cells in Graves' hyperthyroidism and ophthalmopathy. Study observations and caveats: The model forecast ophthalmopathy, anticipating it by a median around 6.4 months before onset.

The V gene's germline CDR1 is DFQATT and CDR2 SNEGSKA (reference sequence). The CDR3 extends over 14 amino acids. The junction had 9 bases not matched to a gene; V was cut back by 5 bases and J by 6 bases. About this clonotype itself: Its antigen is unknown.

The CDR3 regions of TCR beta were amplified from RNA transcripts. The HTBI primer set served for first-round RT-PCR of the TCR CDR3. One entry per CDR3 protein results from TCRdb running MiXCR on the multiplex PCR reads. The sample records around 350,000 distinct CDR3 sequences, around 16% being singletons. Progressors' blood was drawn at hyperthyroidism diagnosis, before ophthalmopathy symptoms. The PBMCs were taken from about 10 ml of fresh peripheral blood. The sequence came from a woman younger than 35 with Graves' hyperthyroidism that later progressed to Graves' ophthalmopathy. The sequencing sample was made of blood. This chain links TRBV20-1 with TRBJ2-7, with TRBD2 matching 11 bases. The CDR3 sequence is CSAFIAGGPGEQYF. In DNA form, the CDR3 reads TGCAGTGCTTTCATAGCGGGAGGGCCCGGCGAGCAGTACTTC.